The sequence of this T cell receptor (beta chain) was determined in a study of blood T cell repertoires in COVID-19. Background on the study: T cells, B-cell-depleted T cells, or PBMCs provided the cDNA or gDNA that served as material.

Authors' data handling: Researchers report that nucleated cell counts were estimated from reference gene primer amplification. Method: immunoSEQ multiplex PCR; TCRdb's copy keeps in-frame clones and lacks some. The DNA was the basis for D and trimming; V, J and clone size are from that table. Of under 250,000 clones listed, 86% are singletons. This CDR3 is built from 14 residues. The germline V gene has CDR1 LGHDT and CDR2 YNNKEL (reference sequence). The ends were cut back, 1 base at V and 2 bases at J, with 9 bases in the middle. The clonotype comes from a man aged 80 or over with acute or convalescent COVID-19. Sequences were obtained from peripheral blood. The chain uses TRBV3-1 (or the pseudogene TRBV3-2) and TRBJ2-7; the D is unclear. In nucleotides, the CDR3 is TGTGCCAGCAGCCAAGGAATCAGAACCTACGAGCAGTACTTC. It codes for CASSQGIRTYEQYF.